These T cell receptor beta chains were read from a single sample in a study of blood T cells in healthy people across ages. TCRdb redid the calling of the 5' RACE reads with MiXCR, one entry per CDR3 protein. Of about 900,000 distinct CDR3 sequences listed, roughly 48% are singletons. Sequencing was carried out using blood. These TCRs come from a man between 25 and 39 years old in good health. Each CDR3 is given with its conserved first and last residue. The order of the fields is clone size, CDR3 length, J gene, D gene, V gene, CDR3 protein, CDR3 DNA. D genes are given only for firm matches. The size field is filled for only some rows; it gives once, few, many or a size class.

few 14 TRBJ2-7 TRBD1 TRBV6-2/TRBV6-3 CASRTGGDHGEQYF TGTGCCAGCAGGACAGGGGGCGACCATGGCGAGCAGTACTTC
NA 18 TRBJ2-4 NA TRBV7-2 CASSLGGGVVTPFVIQYF TGTGCCAGCAGCTTAGGTGGCGGGGTTGTTACTCCTTTTGTCATTCAGTACTTC
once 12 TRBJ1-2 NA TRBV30 CAWSDTNYGYTF TGTGCCTGGTCCGATACTAACTATGGCTACACCTTC
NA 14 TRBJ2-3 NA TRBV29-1 CSVGVTLSTDTQYF TGCAGCGTTGGGGTCACTCTTAGCACAGATACGCAGTATTTT
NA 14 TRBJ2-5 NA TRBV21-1 CASSADQGAETQYF TGTGCCAGCAGCGCGGACCAGGGGGCCGAGACCCAGTACTTC
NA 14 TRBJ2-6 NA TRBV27 CASSRSTWANVLTF TGTGCCAGCAGCAGAAGTACTTGGGCCAACGTCCTGACTTTC
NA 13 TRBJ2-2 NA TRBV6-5 CAISVQNTGELFF TGTGCCATCAGTGTACAGAACACCGGGGAGCTGTTTTTT
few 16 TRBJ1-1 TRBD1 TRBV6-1 CASSEADFRGSTEAFF TGTGCCAGCAGTGAAGCCGATTTCAGGGGGTCTACTGAAGCTTTCTTT
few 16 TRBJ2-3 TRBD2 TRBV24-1 CATSELLAGGGDTQYF TGTGCCACCAGTGAACTACTAGCGGGCGGAGGAGATACGCAGTATTTT
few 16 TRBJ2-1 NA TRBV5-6 CASSLGAGSQGDEQFF TGTGCCAGCAGCTTGGGGGCGGGATCCCAGGGAGATGAGCAGTTCTTC